The 27 T cell receptor beta chains given below trace back to one sample, sequenced in a study of neoadjuvant nivolumab and ipilimumab in lung cancer. Libraries were prepared by immunoSEQ multiplex PCR; TCRdb keeps only in-frame clonotypes and omits some of them. The repertoire holds 40,000 to 55,000 clones, with approximately 90% as singletons. Sequencing used blood, obtained before neoadjuvant nivolumab, alone or with ipilimumab. All receptors come from an adult with non-small cell lung cancer. Some clones in this sample may be carry-over from other donors' samples.

The J gene is TRBJ2-7, the V gene TRBV9; TRBD1 matches 9 bases. CDR1 is SGDLS and CDR2 is YYNGEE in the germline V gene. This CDR3 region has 14 residues. The V gene end was trimmed by 3 bases and the J gene end by 5 bases; junction bases not matched to a gene: 6. CDR3 DNA: TGTGCCAGCAGCGGGCGGGACAGGGCTCACGAGCAGTACTTC. This gives the protein CASSGRDRAHEQYF.

This clone was recorded once. J is TRBJ2-5 and V is TRBV29-1; 7 positions match TRBD1. This CDR3 has 13 residues. After removal of 4 bases from V and 10 bases from J, the junction contained 12 bases not matched to a gene. CDR1 SQVTM and CDR2 ANQGSEA come from the germline V gene. CDR3 DNA: TGCAGCGTTGCTCAGGGGGATCCGATCGGCCAGTACTTC. Amino acid sequence: CSVAQGDPIGQYF.

The V and J genes are TRBV25-1 and TRBJ1-2; no firm D call. Per germline, CDR1 MGHDK and CDR2 SYGVNS. The CDR3 covers 17 residues. V gave up 3 bases and J gave up 0 bases, with 17 bases separating them. CDR3 region: CASSDPPGGPPNYGYTF. The CDR3, as DNA: TGTGCCAGCAGTGACCCCCCCGGAGGCCCCCCTAACTATGGCTACACCTTC.

The rearrangement links TRBV11-2 to TRBJ2-2, with TRBD2 matching 8 bases. Per germline, CDR1 SGHAT and CDR2 FQNNGV. The CDR3 length is 17 residues. Losses at the gene ends were 2 bases for V and 4 bases for J; bases not matched to a gene: 9. This CDR3 reads CASSLRSGRAGTGELFF. In DNA, the CDR3 is TGTGCCAGCAGCTTAAGGTCCGGGAGGGCGGGCACCGGGGAGCTGTTTTTT.

The chain joins TRBV10-3 to TRBJ2-1; 9 bases align to TRBD2. The CDR3 runs to 15 residues. Germline V gives CDR1 ENHRY, CDR2 SYGVKD. V dropped 5 bases and J dropped 0; count of bases not matched to a gene: 2. The CDR3 here is CAISLAGNSYNEQFF. CDR3 sequence (DNA): TGTGCCATCAGTCTAGCGGGAAACTCCTACAATGAGCAGTTCTTC.

The chain employs TRBV29-1 and TRBJ1-4, with D perhaps TRBD1 (5 bases). This CDR3 is 12 amino acids long. The germline CDR1 and CDR2 sequences are SQVTM and ANQGSEA. Trimming stripped 6 bases from V and 2 bases from J, with 7 bases between. The CDR3 loop is CSVGGTNEKLFF. In DNA, the CDR3 is TGCAGCGTGGGGGGGACTAATGAAAAACTGTTTTTT.

Written as DNA, the CDR3 is TGTGCCAGCAGCGTAGTAACAGGGGGCACTGAAGCTTTCTTT. It is translated as CASSVVTGGTEAFF. V usage is TRBV9 and J usage is TRBJ1-1, with 8 bases fitting TRBD1. From germline, CDR1 is SGDLS and CDR2 YYNGEE. The V gene end was trimmed by 0 bases and the J gene end by 4 bases; junction bases not matched to a gene: 2. The CDR3 runs 14 residues. Using reference TRBV9 and TRBJ1-1 for the parts outside the CDR3, the full variable domain is DSGVTQTPKHLITATGQRVTLRCSPRSGDLSVYWYQQSLDQGLQFLIQYYNGEERAKGNILERFSAQQFPDLHSELNLSSLELGDSALYFCASSVVTGGTEAFFGQGTRLTVV.

The chain combines TRBV5-4 with TRBJ1-5; D not certain. The CDR3 is 13 residues long. V was cut by 2 bases and J by 10 bases, with 13 bases left in between. Germline loops: CDR1 SGHNT, CDR2 YYREEE (reference sequence). The CDR3 loop is CASSFGRQLPQHF. The CDR3, as DNA: TGTGCCAGCAGCTTTGGACGGCAACTACCCCAGCATTTT.

The chain recombines TRBV5-1 with TRBJ1-1; 8 bases line up with TRBD1. The CDR3 totals 14 residues. CDR1 is SGHRS, CDR2 YFSETQ, per germline. V shed 3 bases, J shed 5 bases, and the junction held 6 bases outside the gene matches. CDR3 DNA sequence: TGCGCCAGCAGCTACGGACAGGGAGGAACTGAAGCTTTCTTT. It codes for CASSYGQGGTEAFF.

The gene calls are TRBV18 and TRBJ2-1; 10 bases are shared with TRBD1. CDR1 is KGHSH, CDR2 LQKENI, per germline. With 4 bases clipped from V and 7 bases from J, the junction kept 10 bases outside the gene matches. The CDR3 contains 16 residues. CDR3 bases: TGTGCCAGCTCACTCCAGTCGGGACAGGGGCGGAATGAGCAGTTCTTC. Protein product: CASSLQSGQGRNEQFF. The variable domain in full, with the rest retrieved from reference TRBV18 and TRBJ2-1, is NAGVMQNPRHLVRRRGQEARLRCSPMKGHSHVYWYRQLPEEGLKFMVYLQKENIIDESGMPKERFSAEFPKEGPSILRIQQVVRGDSAAYFCASSLQSGQGRNEQFFGPGTRLTVL.

The V call is TRBV5-1, the J call TRBJ2-3, with 7 bases matching TRBD1. Looked up from germline, CDR1 is SGHRS and CDR2 is YFSETQ. The CDR3 runs 16 residues. With 4 bases clipped from V and 5 bases from J, the junction kept 13 bases outside the gene matches. CDR3 sequence reads: CASSRAATGAGDTQYF. In DNA, the CDR3 is TGCGCCAGCAGCCGGGCGGCAACAGGGGCGGGAGATACGCAGTATTTT.

The chain couples TRBV27 to TRBJ2-1; 8 nucleotides line up with TRBD2. Germline values: CDR1 MNHEY, CDR2 SMNVEV (reference sequence). CDR3 size: 15 residues. Losses at the gene ends were 2 bases for V and 4 bases for J; bases not matched to a gene: 4. Here the CDR3 DNA reads TGTGCCAGCAGTTTAATGGCTAGCGGGTACAATGAGCAGTTCTTC. Translation: CASSLMASGYNEQFF.

V is TRBV15 and J is TRBJ2-3; TRBD2 matches 11 bases. The CDR3 spans 22 residues. V gave up 0 bases and J gave up 0 bases; unmatched junction bases: 17. Germline lookup yields CDR1 LNHNV and CDR2 YYDKDF (reference sequence). The CDR3, as DNA: TGTGCCACCAGCAGAGATTGGTGGGATGGGACTAGCGGAGCGGACAGCACAGATACGCAGTATTTT. Translation: CATSRDWWDGTSGADSTDTQYF.

The J gene is TRBJ1-4, the V gene TRBV19, with 9 bases that match TRBD1. The CDR3 totals 15 residues. The germline gives CDR1 LNHDA, CDR2 SQIVND (reference sequence). Trimming at V came to 5 bases and at J to 7 bases, leaving 8 bases not matched to a gene. Here the CDR3 DNA reads TGTGCCAGTAGTTTACAGACAGGGGGATTTGAAAAACTGTTTTTT. Residues: CASSLQTGGFEKLFF.

In this sample, this clone turned up once. This rearrangement joins TRBV5-1 to TRBJ2-7; 8 bases agree with TRBD2. The junction had 12 bases not matched to a gene; V was cut back by 4 bases and J by 0 bases. Germline V gene lookup returns CDR1 SGHRS and CDR2 YFSETQ. CDR3 length: 17 amino acids. CDR3 region: CASSPWSVAGNSYEQYF. CDR3 sequence (DNA): TGCGCCAGCAGCCCCTGGAGCGTAGCGGGGAACTCCTACGAGCAGTACTTC.

The chain links TRBV30 to TRBJ2-2; D is ambiguous. The CDR3 has 15 residues. V was cut by 2 bases and J by 1 base, with 11 bases left in between. Germline values: CDR1 GTSNPN, CDR2 SVGIG (reference sequence). CDR3 nucleotides: TGTGCCTGGAGTCGGACGGGCCAGAACACCGGGGAGCTGTTTTTT. It yields the protein CAWSRTGQNTGELFF.

Worth noting for this clone: One end of the junction does not line up with germline, which may come from a read error. The rearrangement joins TRBV5-1 to TRBJ1-1; D is perhaps TRBD1 (5 bases). Germline CDR1 is SGHRS and CDR2 is YFSETQ. CDR3 length equals 14 residues. Here the CDR3 DNA reads TGCGCCAGCAGTCGTGACAGTATGAAAACTGAAGCTTTCTTT. Protein product: CASSRDSMKTEAFF. The full variable domain, in which reference TRBV5-1 and TRBJ1-1 provide the parts outside the CDR3, is KAGVTQTPRYLIKTRGQQVTLSCSPISGHRSVSWYQQTPGQGLQFLFEYFSETQRNKGNFPGRFSGRQFSNSRSEMNVSTLELGDSALYLCASSRDSMKTEAFFGQGTRLTVV.

The chain recombines TRBV6-6 with TRBJ2-5; D may be TRBD1 (6 bases). Germline CDR1 is MNHNY and CDR2 is SVGAGI (reference sequence). V lost 4 bases and J 9 bases, leaving 18 bases between the germline ends. The CDR3 spans 14 residues. CDR3: CASSSSLQPGAQYF. CDR3 nucleotide sequence: TGTGCCAGCAGTTCTAGTTTACAGCCAGGGGCCCAGTACTTC.

The V and J genes are TRBV4-2 and TRBJ1-5; D is uncertain. The V end lost 3 bases, the J end lost 5 bases, and 8 bases lay between the germline ends. The CDR3 is 13 amino acids. CDR1 is LGHNA and CDR2 is YNFKEQ in the germline V gene. CDR3 sequence reads: CASSQGLDQPQHF. DNA for the CDR3: TGTGCCAGCAGCCAGGGCTTGGATCAGCCCCAGCATTTT.

The rearrangement uses TRBV5-5 and TRBJ2-7; 13 nucleotides align to TRBD2. CDR1 is SGHKS, CDR2 YYEKEE, per germline (reference sequence). The CDR3 spans 14 residues. Trimming cost V 4 bases and J 2 bases; bases outside gene matches: 0. As DNA, the CDR3 is TGTGCCAGCAGCGGGACTAGCGGGACCTACGAGCAGTACTTC. Protein product: CASSGTSGTYEQYF.

V usage is TRBV6-5 and J usage is TRBJ1-5, with D maybe TRBD1 (5 bases). The V gene lost 2 bases and the J gene lost 7 bases, with 15 bases spanning the gap. The CDR3 contains 15 residues. CDR1 and CDR2 (germline): MNHEY, SVGAGI. The CDR3 DNA reads as TGTGCCAGCAGTTACGTTCAGGGCCCAGGCCAGCCCCAGCATTTT. Its translation is CASSYVQGPGQPQHF.

CDR3 region: CASTRDGFMNTEAFF. As DNA, the CDR3 is TGCGCCAGCACCAGGGACGGGTTCATGAACACTGAAGCTTTCTTT. This rearrangement joins TRBV5-1 to TRBJ1-1; TRBD1 is a possible D gene (5 bases). Per germline, CDR1 SGHRS and CDR2 YFSETQ. This CDR3 spans 15 amino acids. Trimming pared 6 bases from V and 0 bases from J, leaving 15 bases between.

This clone was detected only a few times. The rearrangement links TRBV14 to TRBJ1-2; D not resolved. V was cut by 1 base and J by 4 bases, with 10 bases left in between. Per germline, CDR1 SGHDN and CDR2 FVKESK. The CDR3 loop spans 14 amino acids. The CDR3 nucleotides read TGTGCCAGCAGCCAAGGGATATCCTCCTATGGCTACACCTTC. Translated: CASSQGISSYGYTF. Full variable domain (remainder filled in from reference TRBV14 and TRBJ1-2): EAGVTQFPSHSVIEKGQTVTLRCDPISGHDNLYWYRRVMGKEIKFLLHFVKESKQDESGMPNNRFLAERTGGTYSTLKVQPAELEDSGVYFCASSQGISSYGYTFGSGTRLTVV.

The chain has TRBV11-2 and TRBJ2-5, with D unresolved. CDR1 is SGHAT and CDR2 is FQNNGV in the germline V gene. The CDR3 runs to 16 residues. The ends were cut back, 0 bases at V and 2 bases at J, with 13 bases in the middle. Here the CDR3 DNA reads TGTGCCAGCAGCTTAGATGGTGATCAAGAACAAGAGACCCAGTACTTC. It yields the protein CASSLDGDQEQETQYF.

This chain uses TRBV7-3 with TRBJ2-7; tentatively, D is TRBD1 (5 bases). The CDR3 consists of 15 residues. Germline loops: CDR1 SGHTA, CDR2 FQGTGA. Trimming took 5 bases from V and 0 from J, leaving 14 bases between them. The CDR3 loop reads CASSPKLGHSYEQYF. Here the CDR3 DNA reads TGTGCCAGCAGCCCGAAGTTGGGGCACTCCTACGAGCAGTACTTC.

This chain joins TRBV5-4 and TRBJ2-1; 9 bases line up with TRBD2. The CDR3 spans 17 residues. Germline lookup yields CDR1 SGHNT and CDR2 YYREEE (reference sequence). J gave up 9 bases and V 0 bases, and 13 bases lay outside the gene matches. The CDR3 sequence: CASSLAGRASGIAEQFF. The CDR3 region has the DNA TGTGCCAGCAGCTTGGCCGGTAGGGCTAGCGGGATAGCTGAGCAGTTCTTC.

V usage is TRBV30 and J usage is TRBJ1-2; D is perhaps TRBD1 (6 bases). The CDR3 loop spans 13 amino acids. The germline V gene has CDR1 GTSNPN and CDR2 SVGIG (reference sequence). V shed 5 bases and J shed 2 bases, with 12 bases lying between them. CDR3 residues: CAWGTDRNYGYTF. CDR3 in DNA: TGTGCCTGGGGGACCGACAGGAACTATGGCTACACCTTC.